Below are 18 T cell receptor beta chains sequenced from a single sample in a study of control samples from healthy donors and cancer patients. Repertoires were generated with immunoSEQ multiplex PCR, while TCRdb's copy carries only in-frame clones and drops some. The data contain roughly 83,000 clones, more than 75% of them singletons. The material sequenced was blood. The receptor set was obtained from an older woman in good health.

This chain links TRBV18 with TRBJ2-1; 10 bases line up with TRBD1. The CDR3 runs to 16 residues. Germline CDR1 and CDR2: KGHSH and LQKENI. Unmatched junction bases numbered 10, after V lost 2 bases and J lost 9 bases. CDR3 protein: CASSPAETGGSGEQFF. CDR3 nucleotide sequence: TGTGCCAGCTCACCAGCCGAGACAGGGGGCTCGGGTGAGCAGTTCTTC.

The CDR3 bases are TGTGCCAGCAGCCAAGGGGGGTTCTATGGCTACACCTTC. It encodes CASSQGGFYGYTF. The chain is built from TRBV14 and TRBJ1-2, with D tentatively TRBD1 (5 bases). The V end was cut by 1 base, the J end by 4 bases, with 7 bases between. CDR1 SGHDN and CDR2 FVKESK come from the germline V gene. The CDR3 consists of 13 residues.

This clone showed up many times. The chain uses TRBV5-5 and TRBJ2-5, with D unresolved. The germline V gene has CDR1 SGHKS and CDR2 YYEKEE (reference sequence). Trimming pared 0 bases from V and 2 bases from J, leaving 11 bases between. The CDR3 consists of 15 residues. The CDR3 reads CASSLAALEQETQYF. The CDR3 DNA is TGTGCCAGCAGCTTGGCAGCTCTAGAACAAGAGACCCAGTACTTC.

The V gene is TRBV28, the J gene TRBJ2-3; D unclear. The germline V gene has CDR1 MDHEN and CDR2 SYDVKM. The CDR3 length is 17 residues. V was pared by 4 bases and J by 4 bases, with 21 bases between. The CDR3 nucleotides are TGTGCCAGCAGTTATCTTACCGGCGGACCCCACCCAGATACGCAGTATTTT. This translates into CASSYLTGGPHPDTQYF. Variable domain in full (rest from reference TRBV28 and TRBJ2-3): DVKVTQSSRYLVKRTGEKVFLECVQDMDHENMFWYRQDPGLGLRLIYFSYDVKMKEKGDIPEGYSVSREKKERFSLILESASTNQTSMYLCASSYLTGGPHPDTQYFGPGTRLTVL.

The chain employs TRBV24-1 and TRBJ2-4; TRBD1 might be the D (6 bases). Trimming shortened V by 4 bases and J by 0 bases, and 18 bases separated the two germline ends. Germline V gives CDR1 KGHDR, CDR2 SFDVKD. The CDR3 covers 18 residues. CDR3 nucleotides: TGTGCCACCAGTGACCCTACCCCGGACAGAGTAGCCAAAAACATTCAGTACTTC. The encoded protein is CATSDPTPDRVAKNIQYF.

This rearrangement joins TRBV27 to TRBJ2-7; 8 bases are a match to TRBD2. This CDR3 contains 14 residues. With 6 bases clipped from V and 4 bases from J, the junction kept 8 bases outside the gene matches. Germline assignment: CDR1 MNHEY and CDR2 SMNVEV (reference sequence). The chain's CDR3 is CASSTSGRGYEQYF. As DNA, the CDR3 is TGTGCCAGCAGCACCAGCGGGAGAGGGTACGAGCAGTACTTC.

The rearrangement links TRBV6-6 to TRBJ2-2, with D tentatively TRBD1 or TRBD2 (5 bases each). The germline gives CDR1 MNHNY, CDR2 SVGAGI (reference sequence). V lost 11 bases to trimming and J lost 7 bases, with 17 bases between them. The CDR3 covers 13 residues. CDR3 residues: CAAHRDLVGELFF. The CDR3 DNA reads TGTGCCGCCCACCGGGACCTAGTCGGGGAGCTGTTTTTT.

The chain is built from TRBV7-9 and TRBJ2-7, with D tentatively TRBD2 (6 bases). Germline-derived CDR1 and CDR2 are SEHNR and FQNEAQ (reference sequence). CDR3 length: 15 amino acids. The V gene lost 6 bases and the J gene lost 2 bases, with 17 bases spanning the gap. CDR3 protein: CASSRGETATYEQYF. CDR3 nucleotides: TGTGCCAGCAGTCGCGGGGAGACTGCCACCTACGAGCAGTACTTC.

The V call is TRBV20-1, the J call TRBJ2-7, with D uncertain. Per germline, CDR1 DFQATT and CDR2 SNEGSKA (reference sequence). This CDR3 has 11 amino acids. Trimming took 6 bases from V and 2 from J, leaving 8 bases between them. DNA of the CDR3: TGCAGTGCGGAAAGTCCCTACGAGCAGTACTTC. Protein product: CSAESPYEQYF.

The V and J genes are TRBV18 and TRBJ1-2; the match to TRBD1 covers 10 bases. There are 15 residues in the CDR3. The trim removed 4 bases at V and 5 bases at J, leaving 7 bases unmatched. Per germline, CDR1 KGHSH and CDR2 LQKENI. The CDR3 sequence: CASSLRDRGGYGYTF. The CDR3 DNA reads TGTGCCAGCTCACTCCGGGACAGGGGCGGGTATGGCTACACCTTC.

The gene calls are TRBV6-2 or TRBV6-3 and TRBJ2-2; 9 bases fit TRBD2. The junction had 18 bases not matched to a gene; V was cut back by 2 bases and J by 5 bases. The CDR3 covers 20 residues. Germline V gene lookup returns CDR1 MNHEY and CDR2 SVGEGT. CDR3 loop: CASSYGRGLAGPFPTGELFF. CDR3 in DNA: TGTGCCAGCAGTTACGGTCGGGGGCTAGCGGGACCCTTCCCTACCGGGGAGCTGTTTTTT.

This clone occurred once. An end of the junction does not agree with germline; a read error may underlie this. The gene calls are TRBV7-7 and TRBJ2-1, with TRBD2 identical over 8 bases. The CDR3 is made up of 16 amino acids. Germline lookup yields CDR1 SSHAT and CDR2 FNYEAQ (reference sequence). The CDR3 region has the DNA TGTGCTAGCAGCCTCCGTTCTAGCGGGCCTCTAAATGAGCAGTTCTTC. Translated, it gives CASSLRSSGPLNEQFF.

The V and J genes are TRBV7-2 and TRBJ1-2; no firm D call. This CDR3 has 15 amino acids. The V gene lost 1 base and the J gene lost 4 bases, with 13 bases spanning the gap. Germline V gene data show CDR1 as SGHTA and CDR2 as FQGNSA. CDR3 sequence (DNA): TGTGCCAGCAGCTTAGGCGGCGGCGGGAGCTATGGCTACACCTTC. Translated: CASSLGGGGSYGYTF.

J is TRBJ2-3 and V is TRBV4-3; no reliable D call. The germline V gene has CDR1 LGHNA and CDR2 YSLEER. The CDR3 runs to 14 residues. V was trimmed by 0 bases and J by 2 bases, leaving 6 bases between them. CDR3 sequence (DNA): TGCGCCAGCAGCCAAGACCCCAACACAGATACGCAGTATTTT. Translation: CASSQDPNTDTQYF.

This CDR3 is CASSQGGRQVAKNIQYF. CDR3 nucleotide sequence: TGCGCCAGCAGCCAAGGGGGAAGGCAGGTAGCCAAAAACATTCAGTACTTC. The chain links TRBV4-1 to TRBJ2-4, with D unclear. CDR3 length: 17 residues. The germline V gene has CDR1 MGHRA and CDR2 YSYEKL. Trimming removed 1 base at V and 0 bases at J, with 13 bases between.

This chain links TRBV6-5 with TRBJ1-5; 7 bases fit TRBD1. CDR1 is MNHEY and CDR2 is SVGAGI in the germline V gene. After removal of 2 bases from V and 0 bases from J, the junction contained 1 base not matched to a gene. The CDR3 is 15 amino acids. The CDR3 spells CASSYTGDSNQPQHF. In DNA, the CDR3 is TGTGCCAGCAGTTACACAGGGGATAGCAATCAGCCCCAGCATTTT.

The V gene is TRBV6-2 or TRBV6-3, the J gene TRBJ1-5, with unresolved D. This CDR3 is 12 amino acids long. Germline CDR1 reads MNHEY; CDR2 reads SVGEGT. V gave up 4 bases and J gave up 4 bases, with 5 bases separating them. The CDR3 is CASSSVNQPQHF. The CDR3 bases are TGTGCCAGCAGTTCGGTTAATCAGCCCCAGCATTTT.

Written as DNA, the CDR3 is TGTGCCAGCAGCCCACGGGTGTCCGGGTTTGCGCCTGAAGCTTTCTTT. The encoded protein is CASSPRVSGFAPEAFF. The chain carries TRBV5-6 and TRBJ1-1; D remains ambiguous. Per germline, CDR1 SGHDT and CDR2 YYEEEE. Trimming stripped 4 bases from V and 6 bases from J, with 22 bases between. The CDR3 consists of 16 residues. The full variable domain, rest sourced from reference TRBV5-6 and TRBJ1-1, is DAGVTQSPTHLIKTRGQQVTLRCSPKSGHDTVSWYQQALGQGPQFIFQYYEEEERQRGNFPDRFSGHQFPNYSSELNVNALLLGDSALYLCASSPRVSGFAPEAFFGQGTRLTVV.